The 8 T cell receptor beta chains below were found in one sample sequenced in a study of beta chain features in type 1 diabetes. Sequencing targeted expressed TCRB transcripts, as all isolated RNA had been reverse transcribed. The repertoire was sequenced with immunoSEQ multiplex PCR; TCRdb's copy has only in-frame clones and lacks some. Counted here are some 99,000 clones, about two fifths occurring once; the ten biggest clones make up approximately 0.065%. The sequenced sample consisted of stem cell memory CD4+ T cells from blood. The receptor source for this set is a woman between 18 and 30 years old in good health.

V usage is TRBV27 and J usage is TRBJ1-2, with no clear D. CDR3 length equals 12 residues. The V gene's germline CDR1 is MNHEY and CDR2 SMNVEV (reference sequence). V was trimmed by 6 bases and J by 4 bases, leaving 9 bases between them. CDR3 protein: CASRGQLYGYTF. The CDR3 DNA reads TGTGCCAGCAGGGGCCAGCTCTATGGCTACACCTTC.

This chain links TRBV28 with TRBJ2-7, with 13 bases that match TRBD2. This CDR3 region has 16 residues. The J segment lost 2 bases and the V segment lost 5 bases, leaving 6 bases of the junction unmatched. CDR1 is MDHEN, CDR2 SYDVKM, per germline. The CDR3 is CASSRTSGSSTYEQYF. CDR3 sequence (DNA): TGTGCCAGCAGTAGGACTAGCGGGAGTTCCACCTACGAGCAGTACTTC.

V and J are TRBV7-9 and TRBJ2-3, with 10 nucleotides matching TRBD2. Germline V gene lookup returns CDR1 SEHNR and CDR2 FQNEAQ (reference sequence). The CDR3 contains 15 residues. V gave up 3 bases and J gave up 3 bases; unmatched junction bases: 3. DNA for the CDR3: TGTGCCAGCAGCTTGGAACTAGCGGGAACAGATACGCAGTATTTT. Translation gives CASSLELAGTDTQYF.

CDR3 in DNA: TGTGCCAGCAGTTACAGGGATTCTTGGGGCTACACCTTC. As protein: CASSYRDSWGYTF. The V and J genes are TRBV28 and TRBJ1-2, with D maybe TRBD1 (6 bases). The CDR3 has 13 residues. CDR1 MDHEN and CDR2 SYDVKM come from the germline V gene. Trimming stripped 4 bases from V and 8 bases from J, with 14 bases between.

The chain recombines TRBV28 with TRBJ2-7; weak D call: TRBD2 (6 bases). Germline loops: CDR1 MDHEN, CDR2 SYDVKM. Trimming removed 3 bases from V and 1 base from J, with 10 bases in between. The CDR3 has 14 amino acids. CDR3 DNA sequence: TGTGCCAGCAGTTTGTGGGGGAGGTCCTACGAGCAGTACTTC. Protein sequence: CASSLWGRSYEQYF.

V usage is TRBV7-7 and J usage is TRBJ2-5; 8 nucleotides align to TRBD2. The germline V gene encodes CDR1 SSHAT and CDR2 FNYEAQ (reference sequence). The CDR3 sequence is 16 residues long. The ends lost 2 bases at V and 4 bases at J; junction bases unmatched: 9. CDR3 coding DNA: TGTGCCAGCAGCTTATCAGGGTTACGGGGGGGAGAGACCCAGTACTTC. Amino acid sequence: CASSLSGLRGGETQYF.

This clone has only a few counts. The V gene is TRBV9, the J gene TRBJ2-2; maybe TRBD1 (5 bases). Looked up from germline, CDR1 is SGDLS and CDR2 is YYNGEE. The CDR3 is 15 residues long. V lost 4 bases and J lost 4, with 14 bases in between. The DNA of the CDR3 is TGTGCCAGCAGCCCCTGGGGCGGCAGCACCGGGGAGCTGTTTTTT. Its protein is CASSPWGGSTGELFF. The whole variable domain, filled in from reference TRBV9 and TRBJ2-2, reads DSGVTQTPKHLITATGQRVTLRCSPRSGDLSVYWYQQSLDQGLQFLIQYYNGEERAKGNILERFSAQQFPDLHSELNLSSLELGDSALYFCASSPWGGSTGELFFGEGSRLTVL.

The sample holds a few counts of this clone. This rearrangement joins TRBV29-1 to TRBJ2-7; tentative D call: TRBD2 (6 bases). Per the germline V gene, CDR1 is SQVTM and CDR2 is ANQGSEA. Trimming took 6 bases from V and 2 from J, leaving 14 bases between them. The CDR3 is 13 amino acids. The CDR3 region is CSVRRGVAYEQYF. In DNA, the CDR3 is TGCAGCGTCCGGCGGGGAGTAGCCTACGAGCAGTACTTC.